This T cell receptor beta chain emerged from a study of Graves' ophthalmopathy and Graves' hyperthyroidism. Study-level results: Appearing in blood as well were most expanded thyroid clonotypes above 0.001 frequency.

The study amplified TCR beta CDR3 regions using RNA transcripts. HTBI primers served in a first-round RT-PCR, which a second-round multiplex PCR followed. TCRdb redid the calling of the multiplex PCR reads with MiXCR, one entry per CDR3 protein. The table shows hundreds of thousands of distinct CDR3 sequences, with over 40% occurring only once. On this clonotype itself: Antigen specificity is unknown.

Trimming cost V 4 bases and J 9 bases; bases outside gene matches: 7. Germline assignment: CDR1 SGDLS and CDR2 YYNGEE. This CDR3 is 15 amino acids long. The chain carries TRBV9 and TRBJ1-6, with TRBD1 identical over 10 bases. The source is an adult man with Graves' ophthalmopathy. The sequenced sample was peripheral blood. DNA for the CDR3: TGTGCCAGCAGCCTTCTCGGGACAGGGGTTTCACCCCTCCACTTT. It codes for CASSLLGTGVSPLHF.